Listed here are 23 T cell receptor beta chains from one sample, sequenced in a study of OX40 agonist ivuxolimab in advanced cancers. Using immunoSEQ multiplex PCR, the repertoire was profiled, and TCRdb retains in-frame clones only, with some absent. There are about 80,000 clones in the sample; 90% occur only once, and approximately 1.8% lies in the top ten. The specimen was CD4+ or CD8+ T cells sorted from blood, collected in a trial of the OX40 agonist ivuxolimab. The origin of the receptors is an adult with an advanced solid tumor such as melanoma, head and neck, liver or kidney cancer.

The chain has TRBV29-1 and TRBJ2-1; 7 bases are shared with TRBD2. This CDR3 comprises 14 residues. Germline CDR1 SQVTM, CDR2 ANQGSEA. Trimming removed 6 bases from V and 5 bases from J; junction bases left unmatched: 10. The CDR3 sequence: CSVLSGNLHNEQFF. The CDR3 DNA reads as TGCAGCGTCCTCAGCGGGAATTTGCACAATGAGCAGTTCTTC.

The V gene is TRBV18, the J gene TRBJ1-5; D is perhaps TRBD1 (5 bases). V lost 3 bases to trimming and J lost 9 bases, with 15 bases between them. Germline CDR1 and CDR2: KGHSH and LQKENI. The CDR3 is 14 amino acids. The CDR3 nucleotides read TGTGCCAGCTCACCGAACAGGTCAAAAGCGCCCCAGCATTTT. As protein: CASSPNRSKAPQHF.

The rearrangement links TRBV5-1 to TRBJ1-1; unclear D gene. Trimming cost V 5 bases and J 1 base, with 9 bases left between them. This CDR3 is 13 amino acids long. CDR1 is SGHRS, CDR2 YFSETQ, per germline. The CDR3 sequence is CASRVRGNTEAFF. The CDR3 nucleotides read TGCGCCAGCAGGGTGCGGGGGAACACTGAAGCTTTCTTT. The full variable domain, in which reference TRBV5-1 and TRBJ1-1 provide the parts outside the CDR3, is KAGVTQTPRYLIKTRGQQVTLSCSPISGHRSVSWYQQTPGQGLQFLFEYFSETQRNKGNFPGRFSGRQFSNSRSEMNVSTLELGDSALYLCASRVRGNTEAFFGQGTRLTVV.

The rearrangement links TRBV5-1 to TRBJ2-6; weak D call: TRBD1 (5 bases). CDR1 and CDR2 (germline): SGHRS, YFSETQ. Deletions cut 0 bases from V and 1 base from J, with 23 bases between. The CDR3 loop spans 21 amino acids. The DNA of the CDR3 is TGCGCCAGCAGCTTGGCCGGCCGGCAGGGTAGTAGTTATTCTGGGGCCAACGTCCTGACTTTC. Translated: CASSLAGRQGSSYSGANVLTF.

This chain joins TRBV6-5 and TRBJ2-3; no firm D call. Germline loops: CDR1 MNHEY, CDR2 SVGAGI. V lost 0 bases and J 2 bases, leaving 9 bases between the germline ends. The CDR3 is 15 amino acids. The CDR3 loop reads CASSYSGSLTDTQYF. The CDR3 DNA sequence: TGTGCCAGCAGTTACTCGGGCAGCCTCACAGATACGCAGTATTTT.

The V call is TRBV6-5, the J call TRBJ1-2; TRBD1 aligns across 12 bases. Germline V gene data show CDR1 as MNHEY and CDR2 as SVGAGI. V lost 2 bases to trimming and J lost 6 bases; unmatched junction nucleotides: 4. The CDR3 is made up of 15 amino acids. CDR3 in amino acids: CASSYGTGGWDGYTF. The CDR3 nucleotides read TGTGCCAGCAGTTACGGGACAGGGGGCTGGGATGGCTACACCTTC.

The chain couples TRBV30 to TRBJ2-7; no firm D call. The CDR3 has 15 amino acids. The V end was cut by 3 bases, the J end by 1 base, with 16 bases between. Germline V gene data show CDR1 as GTSNPN and CDR2 as SVGIG (reference sequence). As DNA, the CDR3 is TGTGCCTGGAGCCTCCCCGACCGGATATCCTACGAGCAGTACTTC. Encoded protein: CAWSLPDRISYEQYF.

This chain uses TRBV11-2 with TRBJ2-1, with TRBD2 matching over 9 bases. This CDR3 region has 15 residues. The V gene end was trimmed by 2 bases and the J gene end by 9 bases; junction bases not matched to a gene: 8. Germline CDR1 SGHAT, CDR2 FQNNGV. The CDR3 bases are TGTGCCAGCAGCTTAATCCAGCGGGGGGCAGGTGAGCAGTTCTTC. Translation: CASSLIQRGAGEQFF.

The V and J genes are TRBV21-1 and TRBJ2-7; TRBD2 is the table's D call and was not checked against the DNA. TRBV21-1 is noted as a pseudogene. CDR3 length: 18 residues. The CDR3 region is CASSKEAYSGRDKYEQYF. CDR3 coding DNA: TGTGCCAGCAGCAAAGAAGCCTATAGCGGGAGGGATAAATACGAGCAGTACTTC.

This clone was picked up one time. CDR3 sequence (DNA): TGTGCCAGTAGTATGGGACGGGGGATCGAGCAGTACTTC. Its translation: CASSMGRGIEQYF. The chain couples TRBV19 to TRBJ2-7, with a possible D match to TRBD2 (6 bases). Per the germline V gene, CDR1 is LNHDA and CDR2 is SQIVND (reference sequence). This CDR3 has 13 residues. V was trimmed by 3 bases and J by 6 bases, leaving 12 bases between them.

The chain combines TRBV6-6 with TRBJ2-5; D may correspond to TRBD1 or TRBD2 (7 bases each). The CDR3 covers 14 residues. Germline values: CDR1 MNHNY, CDR2 SVGAGI (reference sequence). Trimming took off 2 bases at V and 4 bases at J, with 11 bases between the two ends. Here the CDR3 reads CASSYAGGGETQYF. In nucleotides, the CDR3 is TGTGCCAGCAGTTACGCAGGGGGGGGAGAGACCCAGTACTTC.

This sequence joins TRBV7-8 and TRBJ1-1, with D possibly matching TRBD1 (5 bases). Germline V gene sequence: CDR1 SGHVS, CDR2 FQNEAQ. CDR3 length: 14 amino acids. Trimming removed 7 bases at V and 3 bases at J, with 15 bases between. The CDR3 reads CASIPQGADTEAFF. For the CDR3, the DNA is TGTGCCAGCATCCCACAAGGGGCAGACACTGAAGCTTTCTTT.

The rearrangement uses TRBV18 and TRBJ1-1; perhaps TRBD1 as D (5 bases). CDR1 KGHSH and CDR2 LQKENI come from the germline V gene. This CDR3 contains 15 residues. V was pared by 6 bases and J by 5 bases, with 19 bases between. The CDR3 DNA reads as TGTGCCAGCTCCACCGAGGGCGGGGCGGGGACTGAAGCTTTCTTT. Amino acids: CASSTEGGAGTEAFF.

This CDR3 is CASSWSSGTLNTGELFF. The CDR3 DNA is TGTGCCAGCAGCTGGTCTAGCGGGACCCTGAACACCGGGGAGCTGTTTTTT. This chain uses TRBV5-4 with TRBJ2-2, with 9 bases aligning to TRBD2. Trimming took 3 bases from V and 1 from J; bases not matched to a gene: 7. The CDR3 is 17 residues long. Germline V gene lookup returns CDR1 SGHNT and CDR2 YYREEE (reference sequence).

This CDR3 reads CASSLTGGDSYEQYF. CDR3 coding DNA: TGTGCCAGCAGCCTTACAGGGGGAGACTCCTACGAGCAGTACTTC. The rearrangement uses TRBV6-5 and TRBJ2-7, with TRBD1 identical over 8 bases. CDR1 is MNHEY, CDR2 SVGAGI, per germline. This CDR3 spans 15 amino acids. V shed 6 bases and J 0 bases; nucleotides not matched to a gene: 7.

The table lists this clone with a count of one. The V and J genes are TRBV6-1 and TRBJ1-6; weak D call: TRBD1 (5 bases). CDR1 and CDR2 (germline): MNHNS, SASEGT. The CDR3 sequence is 13 residues long. Trimming pared 2 bases from V and 10 bases from J, leaving 9 bases between. The CDR3 sequence: CASSEKAGSPLHF. The CDR3 DNA is TGTGCCAGCAGTGAAAAGGCAGGGTCACCCCTCCACTTT.

The gene calls are TRBV28 and TRBJ2-5; TRBD2 agrees at 11 bases. The CDR3 covers 14 residues. V shed 8 bases, J shed 3 bases, and the junction held 5 bases outside the gene matches. CDR1 and CDR2 from the germline V gene are MDHEN and SYDVKM. CDR3 nucleotides: TGTGCCAGCGGCCCTAGCGGGGGGAAAGAGACCCAGTACTTC. Translating it yields CASGPSGGKETQYF.

This chain uses TRBV19 with TRBJ2-2; possible D gene TRBD2, 5 bases. This CDR3 contains 12 residues. Germline CDR1 is LNHDA and CDR2 is SQIVND (reference sequence). V dropped 11 bases and J dropped 6 bases, with 13 bases sitting between them. The DNA of the CDR3 is TGTGCCCGAAGCGGACGGGCCGGGGAGCTGTTTTTT. It encodes CARSGRAGELFF. Looking up the rest from reference TRBV19 and TRBJ2-2 gives the full variable domain: DGGITQSPKYLFRKEGQNVTLSCEQNLNHDAMYWYRQDPGQGLRLIYYSQIVNDFQKGDIAEGYSVSREKKESFPLTVTSAQKNPTAFYLCARSGRAGELFFGEGSRLTVL.

The chain joins TRBV6-4 to TRBJ1-2; D is unclear. This CDR3 spans 15 amino acids. V was trimmed by 0 bases and J by 4 bases, leaving 12 bases between them. CDR1 is MRHNA, CDR2 SNTAGT, per germline. The chain's CDR3 is CASSDSSNGVYGYTF. CDR3 sequence (DNA): TGTGCCAGCAGTGACTCGAGTAACGGTGTCTATGGCTACACCTTC.

The CDR3 sequence: CASSRAPRISSYNEQFF. For the CDR3, the DNA is TGTGCCAGCAGCCGGGCCCCCCGTATTAGCTCCTACAATGAGCAGTTCTTC. V usage is TRBV7-2 and J usage is TRBJ2-1; D call uncertain. The CDR3 consists of 17 residues. CDR1 and CDR2 from the germline V gene are SGHTA and FQGNSA. The germline V and J ends were trimmed by 5 bases and 0 bases, with 17 bases remaining between them.

This chain connects TRBV6-5 to TRBJ2-2, with TRBD1 matching 9 bases. Germline V gene lookup returns CDR1 MNHEY and CDR2 SVGAGI. The CDR3 contains 14 residues. V gave up 2 bases and J gave up 6 bases; unmatched junction bases: 1. In nucleotides, the CDR3 is TGTGCCAGCAGTTACAGGACAGGGGCCGGGGAGCTGTTTTTT. This codes for CASSYRTGAGELFF.

The chain has TRBV7-8 and TRBJ1-2; 8 nucleotides agree with TRBD1. Germline lookup yields CDR1 SGHVS and CDR2 FQNEAQ. The CDR3 loop spans 14 amino acids. The junction had 3 bases not matched to a gene; V was cut back by 4 bases and J by 2 bases. The CDR3: CASSSNRGNYGYTF. CDR3 sequence (DNA): TGTGCCAGCAGCTCGAACAGGGGGAACTATGGCTACACCTTC.

V gene TRBV14 combines with J gene TRBJ2-2; tentatively, D is TRBD1 (6 bases). The V end lost 1 base, the J end lost 1 base, and 10 bases lay between the germline ends. Per the germline V gene, CDR1 is SGHDN and CDR2 is FVKESK. There are 16 residues in the CDR3. CDR3 region: CASSQVTGKNTGELFF. Here the CDR3 DNA reads TGTGCCAGCAGCCAAGTGACAGGAAAGAACACCGGGGAGCTGTTTTTT. The entire variable domain, with the rest obtained from reference TRBV14 and TRBJ2-2, is as follows: EAGVTQFPSHSVIEKGQTVTLRCDPISGHDNLYWYRRVMGKEIKFLLHFVKESKQDESGMPNNRFLAERTGGTYSTLKVQPAELEDSGVYFCASSQVTGKNTGELFFGEGSRLTVL.